The clone carrying this TCR beta chain was recorded only once. Only in-frame clones appear in the TCRdb table, and some are missing; sequencing was by immunoSEQ multiplex PCR. Of 250,000 or so clones in the sample, about 87% were seen once. Between the trimmed V and J ends, which lost 0 bases and 4 bases, there was a span of 11 bases. This CDR3 contains 15 residues. Germline values: CDR1 SGHDT, CDR2 YYEEEE. The data are from a study of blood T cell repertoires in COVID-19. Cohort assignment relied on participant-reported clinical history. Sequenced sample: PBMCs or T cells enriched from blood (not recorded which). This TCR derives from a woman between 25 and 40 years old who had been exposed to COVID-19. The V and J genes are TRBV5-6 and TRBJ2-1; D is unclear. CDR3 amino acids: CASSLVQVPYNEQFF. The CDR3, as DNA: TGTGCCAGCAGCTTGGTTCAGGTTCCTTACAATGAGCAGTTCTTC.